Listed below are T cell receptor beta chains from one sample, sequenced in a study of T-cell reconstitution after alpha-beta-depleted transplantation in children. TCRdb re-called the PCR reads with MiXCR, one entry per CDR3 protein. The table records 600,000 to 700,000 distinct CDR3 sequences, around 16% of them present only once. This material consisted of PBMCs from the stem cell graft donor, taken from the stem cell graft. The receptors shown here come from a human donor who donated a stem cell graft to a child with acute myeloid leukemia. Both conserved end residues are part of each CDR3. Each record gives: V gene, J gene, CDR3 protein.

v_call: TRBV7-8
j_call: TRBJ2-5
cdr3_aa: CASSRGGALEETQYF

v_call: TRBV20-1
j_call: TRBJ2-7
cdr3_aa: CSARELLGYPYEQYF

v_call: TRBV2
j_call: TRBJ1-4
cdr3_aa: CASSTGTMDLFEKLFF

v_call: TRBV7-2
j_call: TRBJ2-5
cdr3_aa: CASSLGYRDETQYF

v_call: TRBV4-3
j_call: TRBJ2-3
cdr3_aa: CASSQVSSGGWDTQYF

v_call: TRBV12-3/TRBV12-4
j_call: TRBJ2-2
cdr3_aa: CASSSGTEPTGELFF

v_call: TRBV10-3
j_call: TRBJ2-2
cdr3_aa: CAISGEASRAGELFF

v_call: TRBV6-1
j_call: TRBJ2-3
cdr3_aa: CASSAGTDTDTQYF

v_call: TRBV12-3/TRBV12-4
j_call: TRBJ1-1
cdr3_aa: CASRTGAPWDTEAFF

v_call: TRBV5-1
j_call: TRBJ1-1
cdr3_aa: CASSLAVGRATEAFF

v_call: TRBV18
j_call: TRBJ1-2
cdr3_aa: CASSPNPEPNYGYTF

v_call: TRBV20-1
j_call: TRBJ2-5
cdr3_aa: CSGLTGDQETQYF

v_call: TRBV5-6
j_call: TRBJ1-1
cdr3_aa: CASSLMTGLLGGTEAFF

v_call: TRBV20-1
j_call: TRBJ1-3
cdr3_aa: CSAREEGRQGNTIYF

v_call: TRBV5-5
j_call: TRBJ2-2
cdr3_aa: CASSSDSNTGELFF

v_call: TRBV25-1
j_call: TRBJ1-2
cdr3_aa: CASSEWKGNYGYTF

v_call: TRBV23-1
j_call: TRBJ1-3
cdr3_aa: CASSHSGASGNTIYF

v_call: TRBV27
j_call: TRBJ2-2
cdr3_aa: CASSSTSPQTGPGELFF

v_call: TRBV10-3
j_call: TRBJ2-2
cdr3_aa: CAIRRTGSNTGELFF

v_call: TRBV7-9
j_call: TRBJ1-5
cdr3_aa: CASSLGSAQQHF

v_call: TRBV20-1
j_call: TRBJ2-4
cdr3_aa: CSAQSGGSAKNIQYF

v_call: TRBV28
j_call: TRBJ2-1
cdr3_aa: CASSPRDRLFNEQFF

v_call: TRBV5-6
j_call: TRBJ1-2
cdr3_aa: CASSSTDRGSGYTF